The TCR beta chain under discussion was sequenced for a study of T cell changes during pregnancy in multiple sclerosis. Only in-frame clones appear in the TCRdb table, and some are missing; sequencing was by immunoSEQ multiplex PCR. Among some 27,000 clones, 89% were seen once, and the ten largest hold approximately 0.79%. The CDR3 runs to 14 residues. From germline, CDR1 is LNHNV and CDR2 YYDKDF (reference sequence). V gave up 1 base and J gave up 7 bases, with 10 bases separating them. This sequence joins TRBV15 and TRBJ1-4, with D unclear. The sequencing here drew on CD4+ T cells from peripheral blood mononuclear cells, taken in the second trimester of pregnancy. This sequence was found in a female donor with multiple sclerosis, enrolled in a pregnancy study. The CDR3 region is CATSRVGQGEKLFF. In DNA form, the CDR3 reads TGTGCCACCAGCAGAGTTGGGCAAGGTGAAAAACTGTTTTTT.